The T cell receptor beta chain described here comes from a study of T cells in localized non-small cell lung cancer (dated by TCRdb to between 2020 and 2021). The study in broad terms: T cell repertoires of about 240 early-stage NSCLC patients were analyzed, with tumors being compared against uninvolved tumor-adjacent lungs. All 240 or so NSCLC patients in the cohort were treatment-naive and had localized lung tumors that were resected. A mean age of approximately 70 years was recorded for the NSCLC patients, of whom approximately 130 were male and some 100 were female.

For this clone: The clone's antigen remains unknown. The record has no base qualities; no much larger clone is one base away.

At diagnosis, peripheral blood, uninvolved tumor-adjacent lung and tumor were collected and were preserved as a mix of fresh-frozen and FFPE material. Blood samples were analyzed as peripheral blood mononuclear cells for TCR repertoire profiling. V was cut back by 3 bases and J by 0 bases, leaving a gap of 11 bases between them. Taken from cysteine to phenylalanine, the CDR3 has 15 residues. Here the CDR3 DNA is all that survives: 45 bases in frame from base 1. Reading the germline V gene (reference sequence) gives CDR1 LNHDA and CDR2 SQIVND. What the study reported, not specific to this receptor: Because multi-region tumor sequencing was not done, intratumor heterogeneity could not be ruled out. Higher blood T cell density associated with longer overall survival, while higher adjacent-lung clonality associated with shorter survival. A median of about 53 of the top 100 tumor clones were detected in paired uninvolved adjacent lung, and approximately 28 of these tumor clones were also found among the top 100 clones of the paired uninvolved adjacent lung. Because the study design was exploratory, TCR variables were selected using unadjusted p-values without false-discovery rate correction. Uninvolved tumor-adjacent lung showed the highest T cell clonality, higher than tumor, which suggests more focused antigenic responses in the uninvolved tumor-adjacent lung.

The immunoSEQ Assay was used to sequence TCR beta CDR3 regions from DNA. The paper's data handling went like this. To compute T cell density, TCR beta template counts were normalized to usable DNA, which was estimated by amplifying housekeeping genes. Richness was estimated using the preseqR package, with extrapolation to 400,000 templates for PBMC samples and to 120,000 templates for tissue samples. Clonality was defined as one minus Pielou's evenness. Differential abundance testing on productive amino-acid clonotypes, with a minimum total count of 5 and an alpha of 0.1, was used to identify tissue-enriched TCRs. The Jaccard Index and the Morisita Overlap Index were used to quantify repertoire overlap between compartments. GLIPH grouped TCR beta CDR3s together with public tetramer-defined viral CDR3s, and a viral motif had to include at least three viral sequences and show V-gene enrichment. Held by TCRdb, this immuneACCESS table contains in-frame sequences only and omits some clones. Under half of the omission traces to an unresolved V gene where checked; the cause of the rest is unknown. V, J and clone size are those of that table, while D and trimming were read from the DNA. The sample includes tens of thousands of clones, with 87% observed a single time. Jointly, the top ten make up more than 14% of the sample.

The TCR comes from a man between 40 and 75 years old with stage I squamous cell lung carcinoma. The sequencing here drew on peripheral blood, taken before any cancer treatment. The chain employs TRBV19 and TRBJ1-1, with TRBD1 perhaps the D gene, on 5 matching bases. The CDR3 region: CASSIWGRVNTEAFF. The nucleotide sequence reads TGTGCCAGTAGTATTTGGGGCAGGGTGAACACTGAAGCTTTCTTT.